The 5 T cell receptor beta chains below were found in one sample sequenced in a study of spatial heterogeneity in lung cancer. Overall study results and limits: Expanded alpha and beta TCR counts within tumors tracked tumor mutation counts.

Each CDR3 protein gets one entry after TCRdb re-called the 5' RACE reads with MiXCR. Of about 16,000 distinct CDR3 sequences detected, approximately 7% appear once; the ten largest clones hold about 20%. No antigen has been assigned to these receptors. Documented time point: sample taken at primary tumor resection. The sequences come from lung tumor tissue, collected at surgery. The receptors derive from a female donor with early-stage non-small cell lung cancer.

This clonotype counts as medium-sized (0.01 to 0.1%). The chain links TRBV20-1 to TRBJ2-3, with TRBD2 identical over 9 bases. V trimming: 5 bases; J trimming: 2 bases; junction bases outside the gene matches: 14. CDR1 and CDR2 from the germline V gene are DFQATT and SNEGSKA (reference sequence). There are 17 residues in the CDR3. This CDR3 reads CSARGGASGADTDTQYF. The CDR3 DNA reads TGCAGTGCTCGTGGGGGGGCTAGCGGGGCTGACACAGATACGCAGTATTTT.

This clonotype was observed at least ten times. At one end the junction does not follow the germline gene, possibly because of a read error. The J gene is TRBJ2-1, the V gene TRBV11-2, with 11 nucleotides matching TRBD1. The germline gives CDR1 SGHAT, CDR2 FQNNGV. CDR3 size: 15 residues. This chain's CDR3 is CASSPGQGAYYEQFF. CDR3 nucleotide sequence: TGTGCCAGCAGCCCAGGACAGGGGGCCTACTATGAGCAGTTCTTC.

The gene calls are TRBV30 and TRBJ2-5; D remains ambiguous. There are 15 residues in the CDR3. With 4 bases removed from V and 0 bases from J, the gap between germline ends came to 15 bases. Germline V gene lookup returns CDR1 GTSNPN and CDR2 SVGIG (reference sequence). CDR3 nucleotide sequence: TGTGCCTGGATCCCTCGGCCTACGGACCAAGAGACCCAGTACTTC. It translates to CAWIPRPTDQETQYF.

This clonotype has ten or more counts. The chain employs TRBV2 and TRBJ1-2; D is unresolved. The ends were cut back, 0 bases at V and 7 bases at J, with 9 bases in the middle. CDR3 length: 13 amino acids. Germline CDR1 is SNHLY and CDR2 is FYNNEI. The CDR3 region has the DNA TGTGCCAGCAGTGAAGCTCTAAACCGTGGCTACACCTTC. Its protein is CASSEALNRGYTF.

This clonotype was counted at least ten times. This chain uses TRBV5-1 with TRBJ1-6; D possibly corresponds to TRBD1 (5 bases). The germline V gene has CDR1 SGHRS and CDR2 YFSETQ. V shed 5 bases and J shed 7 bases, with 13 bases lying between them. The CDR3 sequence is 14 residues long. Here the CDR3 DNA reads TGCGCCAGCAGTGCGGCAGGGTTAAATTCACCCCTCCACTTT. Translated: CASSAAGLNSPLHF.